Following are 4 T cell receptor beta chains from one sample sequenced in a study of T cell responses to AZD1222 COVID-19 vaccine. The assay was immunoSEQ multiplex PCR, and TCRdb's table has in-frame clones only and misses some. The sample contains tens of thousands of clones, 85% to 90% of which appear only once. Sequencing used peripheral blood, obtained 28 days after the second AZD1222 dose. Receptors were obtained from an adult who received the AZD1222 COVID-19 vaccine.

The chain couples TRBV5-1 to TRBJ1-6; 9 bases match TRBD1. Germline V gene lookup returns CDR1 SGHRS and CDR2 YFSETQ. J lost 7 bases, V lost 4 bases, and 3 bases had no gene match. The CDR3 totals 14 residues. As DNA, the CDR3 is TGCGCCAGCAGCCGACAGGGGGACAATTCACCCCTCCACTTT. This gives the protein CASSRQGDNSPLHF.

The CDR3 nucleotides read TGTGCCAGTAGCACCCTCACTGCTAACTATGGCTACACCTTC. This sequence encodes CASSTLTANYGYTF. The chain carries TRBV19 and TRBJ1-2, with D uncertain. Trimming pared 6 bases from V and 0 bases from J, leaving 11 bases between. The CDR3 has 14 amino acids. Germline V gives CDR1 LNHDA, CDR2 SQIVND (reference sequence).

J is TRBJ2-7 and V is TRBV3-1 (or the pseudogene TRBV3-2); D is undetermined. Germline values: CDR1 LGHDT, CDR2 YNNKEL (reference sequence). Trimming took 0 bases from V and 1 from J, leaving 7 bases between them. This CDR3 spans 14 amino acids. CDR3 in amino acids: CASSQDLGSYEQYV. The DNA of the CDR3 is TGTGCCAGCAGCCAAGATCTGGGTTCCTACGAGCAGTACGTC.

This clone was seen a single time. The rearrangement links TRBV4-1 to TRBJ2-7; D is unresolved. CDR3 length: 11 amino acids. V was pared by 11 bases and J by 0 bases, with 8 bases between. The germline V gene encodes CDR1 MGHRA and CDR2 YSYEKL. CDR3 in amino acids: CAEEYSYEQYF. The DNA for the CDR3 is TGCGCCGAGGAGTACTCCTACGAGCAGTACTTC.